The 15 T cell receptor beta chains listed next were all sequenced from one sample in a study of siplizumab effects on memory and regulatory T cells. The method was immunoSEQ multiplex PCR; TCRdb's version includes in-frame clones alone and lacks a portion of them. The data hold tens of thousands of clones, with roughly 83% observed a single time. The specimen was memory CD4+ T cells sorted from blood. The receptor source for this set is a human donor in good health.

The chain recombines TRBV18 with TRBJ2-6; D is uncertain. V was pared by 3 bases and J by 0 bases, with 12 bases between. This CDR3 is 17 amino acids long. Germline CDR1 KGHSH, CDR2 LQKENI. CDR3 protein: CASSPMRSGSGANVLTF. Here the CDR3 DNA reads TGTGCCAGCTCACCTATGCGATCGGGCTCTGGGGCCAACGTCCTGACTTTC.

The chain links TRBV5-4 to TRBJ1-1; D might be TRBD1 (5 bases). The germline V and J ends were trimmed by 2 bases and 4 bases, with 12 bases remaining between them. This CDR3 is built from 14 residues. In germline, CDR1 is SGHNT, CDR2 YYREEE (reference sequence). CDR3 DNA sequence: TGTGCCAGCAGCTTTTCAGGGTGGAGCACTGAAGCTTTCTTT. It encodes CASSFSGWSTEAFF.

The chain couples TRBV4-1 to TRBJ2-7; 7 bases match TRBD2. CDR1 MGHRA and CDR2 YSYEKL come from the germline V gene. The CDR3 is 17 amino acids. V shed 0 bases, J shed 3 bases, and the junction held 11 bases outside the gene matches. CDR3 nucleotide sequence: TGCGCCAGCAGCCAAGAATATGACCCTGGGGGGGGCTACGAGCAGTACTTC. It translates to CASSQEYDPGGGYEQYF.

The chain employs TRBV5-1 and TRBJ2-7; D is perhaps TRBD2 (7 bases). V lost 3 bases and J 6 bases, leaving 19 bases between the germline ends. Germline V gene data show CDR1 as SGHRS and CDR2 as YFSETQ. This CDR3 is 15 amino acids long. CDR3 nucleotide sequence: TGCGCCAGCAGCTCTGGGGGGGCGCAGATTTCCGAGCAGTACTTC. Encoded protein: CASSSGGAQISEQYF. Full variable domain (remainder filled in from reference TRBV5-1 and TRBJ2-7): KAGVTQTPRYLIKTRGQQVTLSCSPISGHRSVSWYQQTPGQGLQFLFEYFSETQRNKGNFPGRFSGRQFSNSRSEMNVSTLELGDSALYLCASSSGGAQISEQYFGPGTRLTVT.

This rearrangement joins TRBV7-2 to TRBJ2-5; D unresolved. Trimming removed 5 bases at V and 4 bases at J, with 11 bases between. This CDR3 is built from 13 residues. Germline lookup yields CDR1 SGHTA and CDR2 FQGNSA. CDR3 protein: CASSLDPPETQYF. The CDR3 nucleotides read TGTGCCAGCAGCCTGGACCCCCCAGAGACCCAGTACTTC.

CDR3 nucleotides: TGTGCCAGCAGCGTAAACGACCACAACTCCTACGAGCAGTACTTC. This translates into CASSVNDHNSYEQYF. This chain uses TRBV9 with TRBJ2-7; the D is unclear. The CDR3 totals 15 residues. Germline V CDR1 and CDR2: SGDLS, YYNGEE. Trimming pared 1 base from V and 0 bases from J, leaving 11 bases between.

This clone was observed a single time. The chain recombines TRBV5-4 with TRBJ2-1; tentatively, D is TRBD1 or TRBD2 (5 bases each). The CDR3 sequence is 12 residues long. V was trimmed by 4 bases and J by 11 bases, leaving 13 bases between them. Germline CDR1 SGHNT, CDR2 YYREEE (reference sequence). CDR3 nucleotide sequence: TGTGCCAGCAGCCCCCGTACGGGACAGCAGTTCTTC. It encodes CASSPRTGQQFF.

This rearrangement joins TRBV29-1 to TRBJ1-2; D unresolved. With 6 bases removed from V and 0 bases from J, the gap between germline ends came to 17 bases. Germline lookup yields CDR1 SQVTM and CDR2 ANQGSEA. CDR3 size: 15 residues. CDR3: CSVALLGRTNYGYTF. The CDR3 DNA is TGCAGCGTCGCTTTATTGGGCCGTACTAACTATGGCTACACCTTC.

The chain recombines TRBV6-1 with TRBJ1-2, with a weak D call TRBD1 (5 bases). V dropped 2 bases and J dropped 4 bases, with 14 bases sitting between them. Germline V gene sequence: CDR1 MNHNS, CDR2 SASEGT. The CDR3 is 15 amino acids. The CDR3 nucleotides are TGTGCCAGCAGTGAATCGCCCTTTGGGACCTATGGCTACACCTTC. Translating it yields CASSESPFGTYGYTF.

For the CDR3, the DNA is TGTGCCAGCATGCTAGCGGGACTAGATACGCAGTATTTT. Translation gives CASMLAGLDTQYF. V is TRBV6-1 and J is TRBJ2-3; 9 bases are a match to TRBD2. Per germline, CDR1 MNHNS and CDR2 SASEGT. The CDR3 covers 13 residues. Losses at the gene ends were 7 bases for V and 5 bases for J; bases not matched to a gene: 4.

The CDR3 spells CASSLTDRGPHRGEQYF. DNA for the CDR3: TGCGCCAGCAGCTTGACGGACAGGGGTCCCCATAGGGGGGAGCAGTACTTC. This sequence joins TRBV5-1 and TRBJ2-7, with 9 bases lining up with TRBD1. V lost 1 base, J lost 7 bases, and 15 bases stayed unmatched. The V gene's germline CDR1 is SGHRS and CDR2 YFSETQ. The CDR3 is 17 residues long.

This clone was found a few times. The J gene is TRBJ2-5, the V gene TRBV5-8, with 13 nucleotides matching TRBD2. The V segment lost 4 bases and the J segment 5 bases; nucleotides outside the gene matches: 8. The CDR3 covers 16 residues. CDR1 is SGHTS, CDR2 YDEGEE, per germline. Written as DNA, the CDR3 is TGTGCCAGCAGCCCTGGGACTAGCGGGATCTTGGAGACCCAGTACTTC. Protein: CASSPGTSGILETQYF.

The rearrangement uses TRBV4-1 and TRBJ2-7; 9 bases match TRBD2. CDR3 size: 15 residues. From germline, CDR1 is MGHRA and CDR2 YSYEKL. With 3 bases clipped from V and 2 bases from J, the junction kept 5 bases outside the gene matches. The CDR3 DNA sequence: TGCGCCAGCAGCCATGAACTAGCGGGTCCCTACGAGCAGTACTTC. Translated, it gives CASSHELAGPYEQYF.

The rearrangement uses TRBV2 and TRBJ2-7; 14 nucleotides align to TRBD2. The germline gives CDR1 SNHLY, CDR2 FYNNEI. J was trimmed by 5 bases and V by 4 bases; bases with no gene match: 4. The CDR3 totals 15 residues. CDR3 bases: TGTGCCAGCAGTGTCGGGACTAGCGGGAGACACGAGCAGTACTTC. This sequence encodes CASSVGTSGRHEQYF.

This clone is a singleton in its sample. The chain uses TRBV18 and TRBJ1-5; D gene unclear. V gave up 1 base and J gave up 0 bases, with 10 bases separating them. Germline lookup yields CDR1 KGHSH and CDR2 LQKENI. CDR3 length equals 16 residues. The DNA of the CDR3 is TGTGCCAGCTCACCACAGGTATCGGATAGCAATCAGCCCCAGCATTTT. This encodes CASSPQVSDSNQPQHF.